This T cell receptor beta chain was sequenced for a study of cytomegalovirus exposure and HLA in healthy donors. Amplification used 60 Vbeta primers and 13 Jbeta primers. This table comes from immunoSEQ multiplex PCR, and its TCRdb copy is limited to in-frame clones, with some not included. The repertoire holds over 150,000 clones, with roughly 83% as singletons. Germline V gene sequence: CDR1 MDHEN, CDR2 SYDVKM. This CDR3 is built from 15 residues. V dropped 3 bases and J dropped 2; count of bases not matched to a gene: 6. The specimen was PBMCs. This TCR was recovered from a boy younger than 10 in good health and CMV-seronegative. The chain recombines TRBV28 with TRBJ2-5; 7 bases are a match to TRBD2. The CDR3 loop is CASSFSGTTQETQYF. CDR3 in DNA: TGTGCCAGCAGTTTCTCCGGGACTACACAAGAGACCCAGTACTTC.